What follows are 27 T cell receptor beta chains derived from one specimen sequenced in a study of T cell responses to AZD1222 COVID-19 vaccine. Profiling relied on immunoSEQ multiplex PCR, and the TCRdb table lists in-frame clones only, not all of them. Here the sample spans tens of thousands of clones, approximately 85% being singletons. The starting material was peripheral blood, obtained 28 days after the second AZD1222 dose. The receptor source for this set is an adult who received the AZD1222 COVID-19 vaccine.

This chain links TRBV18 with TRBJ1-6; D unresolved. From germline, CDR1 is KGHSH and CDR2 LQKENI. Trimming shortened V by 1 base and J by 0 bases, and 7 bases separated the two germline ends. The CDR3 runs 16 residues. The CDR3: CASSPQRVSYNSPLHF. In nucleotides, the CDR3 is TGTGCCAGCTCACCACAACGAGTCTCCTATAATTCACCCCTCCACTTT.

This sequence joins TRBV4-1 and TRBJ2-5; TRBD1 matches at 7 bases. The CDR3 consists of 17 residues. CDR1 is MGHRA, CDR2 YSYEKL, per germline. V trimming: 3 bases; J trimming: 1 base; junction bases outside the gene matches: 11. Here the CDR3 reads CASSHQGYTGAQETQYF. CDR3 sequence (DNA): TGCGCCAGCAGCCACCAAGGGTATACAGGGGCCCAAGAGACCCAGTACTTC.

The rearrangement joins TRBV6-1 to TRBJ1-2; possible D gene TRBD1, 5 bases. The V end was cut by 0 bases, the J end by 7 bases, with 15 bases between. CDR1 and CDR2 (germline): MNHNS, SASEGT. The CDR3 is 15 residues long. CDR3 protein: CASSEATGGALGYTF. CDR3 DNA: TGTGCCAGCAGTGAAGCTACGGGAGGGGCGCTTGGCTACACCTTC.

V and J are TRBV2 and TRBJ2-7; D could derive from TRBD1 or TRBD2 (6 bases each). The CDR3 covers 14 residues. Germline V CDR1 and CDR2: SNHLY, FYNNEI. The ends were cut back, 7 bases at V and 2 bases at J, with 15 bases in the middle. The CDR3 loop is CASKDGGPPYEQYF. The CDR3 DNA follows: TGTGCCAGCAAGGATGGGGGGCCCCCCTACGAGCAGTACTTC.

The chain combines TRBV10-3 with TRBJ2-2; 11 nucleotides match TRBD1. The CDR3 loop spans 17 amino acids. V was pared by 2 bases and J by 5 bases, with 7 bases of the junction left unmatched. Germline V lookup: CDR1 ENHRY, CDR2 SYGVKD. The chain's CDR3 is CAISERIGTGGTGELFF. CDR3 in DNA: TGTGCCATCAGTGAGAGGATCGGGACAGGGGGGACCGGGGAGCTGTTTTTT.

This chain joins TRBV6-5 and TRBJ1-4; no firm D call. The CDR3 is made up of 12 amino acids. Germline CDR1 reads MNHEY; CDR2 reads SVGAGI. V was clipped by 8 bases and J by 8 bases, with 12 bases between them. The CDR3: CASASQWEKLFF. The CDR3 bases are TGTGCCAGCGCCAGTCAGTGGGAAAAACTGTTTTTT.

The CDR3 sequence: CASSYGAGTANYGYTF. In DNA form, the CDR3 reads TGTGCCAGCAGTTACGGGGCAGGTACAGCTAACTATGGCTACACCTTC. V and J are TRBV6-5 and TRBJ1-2; perhaps TRBD1 as D (5 bases). The germline V and J ends were trimmed by 2 bases and 0 bases, with 13 bases remaining between them. This CDR3 region has 16 residues. The germline V gene encodes CDR1 MNHEY and CDR2 SVGAGI.

The count of this clone is one. This chain uses TRBV15 with TRBJ1-1; D ambiguous. CDR1 is LNHNV and CDR2 is YYDKDF in the germline V gene (reference sequence). The CDR3 is 14 amino acids. Trimming took off 1 base at V and 1 base at J, with 7 bases between the two ends. In nucleotides, the CDR3 is TGTGCCACCAGCAGAGGGATGGGGAACACTGAAGCTTTCTTT. Translation: CATSRGMGNTEAFF.

The V call is TRBV7-9, the J call TRBJ2-3; the D is unclear. The CDR3 covers 17 residues. Trimming took off 5 bases at V and 1 base at J, with 19 bases between the two ends. Germline V gives CDR1 SEHNR, CDR2 FQNEAQ (reference sequence). The CDR3 here is CASSPFYEILGTDTQYF. CDR3 sequence (DNA): TGTGCCAGCAGCCCATTTTACGAGATTTTGGGCACAGATACGCAGTATTTT.

The V gene is TRBV29-1, the J gene TRBJ1-1; D is possibly TRBD1 (5 bases). V lost 5 bases to trimming and J lost 4 bases, with 8 bases between them. This CDR3 region has 11 residues. Germline-derived CDR1 and CDR2 are SQVTM and ANQGSEA. The CDR3 loop reads CSVPGGTEAFF. CDR3 DNA: TGCAGCGTTCCTGGGGGCACTGAAGCTTTCTTT.

V gene TRBV6-1 combines with J gene TRBJ1-1; D remains ambiguous. The CDR3 is made up of 14 amino acids. Trimming pared 3 bases from V and 6 bases from J, leaving 14 bases between. Germline V gives CDR1 MNHNS, CDR2 SASEGT. CDR3 residues: CASSDELLAAEAFF. DNA for the CDR3: TGTGCCAGCAGTGACGAATTGCTGGCAGCTGAAGCTTTCTTT.

The chain recombines TRBV6-1 with TRBJ1-2, with D tentatively TRBD1 (5 bases). This CDR3 region has 15 residues. Germline V CDR1 and CDR2: MNHNS, SASEGT. Trimming shortened V by 0 bases and J by 4 bases, and 12 bases separated the two germline ends. The CDR3 region has the DNA TGTGCCAGCAGTGAAGCCCCCCTGGGGGGCTATGGCTACACCTTC. Amino acid sequence: CASSEAPLGGYGYTF.

The gene calls are TRBV7-9 and TRBJ1-4; 10 bases agree with TRBD1. V dropped 5 bases and J dropped 6; count of bases not matched to a gene: 6. Germline V gives CDR1 SEHNR, CDR2 FQNEAQ (reference sequence). This CDR3 region has 15 residues. In DNA form, the CDR3 reads TGTGCCAGCAGCATGACAGGGGGCTATGATGAAAAACTGTTTTTT. Translating gives CASSMTGGYDEKLFF.

This chain connects TRBV28 to TRBJ1-2, with D possibly TRBD1 on 6 matching bases. Germline V gene sequence: CDR1 MDHEN, CDR2 SYDVKM. The CDR3 consists of 13 residues. V lost 8 bases and J lost 6, with 16 bases in between. In DNA form, the CDR3 reads TGTGCCAGCGTACCAGGGGCGCGGGATGGCTACACCTTC. Encoded protein: CASVPGARDGYTF.

The V call is TRBV2, the J call TRBJ2-7; perhaps D is TRBD1 or TRBD2 (7 bases each). The CDR3 has 13 amino acids. Germline V gene data show CDR1 as SNHLY and CDR2 as FYNNEI. V gave up 9 bases and J gave up 2 bases, with 14 bases separating them. CDR3 amino acids: CARRGGQTYEQYF. DNA of the CDR3: TGTGCCAGAAGGGGGGGACAGACCTACGAGCAGTACTTC.

The chain joins TRBV14 to TRBJ2-1; a weak D match, TRBD1 (5 bases). V was trimmed by 7 bases and J by 4 bases, leaving 17 bases between them. Germline assignment: CDR1 SGHDN and CDR2 FVKESK. This CDR3 contains 15 residues. CDR3 DNA sequence: TGTGCCAGCAAAATTGGTGGTAAGGGGTACAATGAGCAGTTCTTC. Its translation: CASKIGGKGYNEQFF.

This clone was detected only once. The chain carries TRBV19 and TRBJ1-2; a possible D gene is TRBD1 (5 bases). Germline CDR1 and CDR2: LNHDA and SQIVND (reference sequence). Trimming took off 5 bases at V and 3 bases at J, with 10 bases between the two ends. CDR3 length: 13 amino acids. The CDR3 region has the DNA TGTGCCAGTAGTGACAGACTTGACTATGGCTACACCTTC. It codes for CASSDRLDYGYTF.

This chain links TRBV2 with TRBJ1-5; tentative D call: TRBD1 (5 bases). Germline V gene lookup returns CDR1 SNHLY and CDR2 FYNNEI. This CDR3 comprises 14 residues. Trimming removed 5 bases at V and 8 bases at J, with 16 bases between. CDR3 in amino acids: CASSPQGLLEPQHF. CDR3 in DNA: TGTGCCAGCAGTCCCCAGGGTCTTCTTGAGCCCCAGCATTTT.

The chain joins TRBV30 to TRBJ1-1; the D is unclear. Germline V gives CDR1 GTSNPN, CDR2 SVGIG (reference sequence). V was cut by 4 bases and J by 7 bases, with 13 bases left in between. The CDR3 contains 12 residues. The CDR3 sequence is CAWIWSAGEAFF. CDR3 DNA: TGTGCCTGGATATGGTCGGCGGGTGAAGCTTTCTTT.

The gene calls are TRBV30 and TRBJ2-7; D possibly uses TRBD1 or TRBD2 (5 bases each). Trimming pared 0 bases from V and 9 bases from J, leaving 21 bases between. CDR1 GTSNPN and CDR2 SVGIG come from the germline V gene (reference sequence). This CDR3 spans 15 amino acids. CDR3: CAWSVPRSRGRSQYF. CDR3 DNA: TGTGCCTGGAGTGTACCCCGGAGTCGGGGCCGTTCGCAGTACTTC.

This rearrangement joins TRBV6-5 to TRBJ1-6; D is unclear. The germline V and J ends were trimmed by 7 bases and 9 bases, with 19 bases remaining between them. This CDR3 spans 15 amino acids. Germline assignment: CDR1 MNHEY and CDR2 SVGAGI. The CDR3 reads CASTLVGGSPSPLHF. The CDR3 coding sequence is TGTGCCAGCACCCTAGTCGGCGGTTCCCCTTCACCCCTCCACTTT.

In its sample, this clone was seen a few times. CDR3 loop: CASSLTDSISGNTIYF. The CDR3 DNA is TGCGCCAGCAGCTTGACCGACAGCATCTCTGGAAACACCATATATTTT. The gene calls are TRBV5-1 and TRBJ1-3; maybe TRBD1 (5 bases). Trimming took 1 base from V and 0 from J, leaving 11 bases between them. The CDR3 has 16 amino acids. Germline assignment: CDR1 SGHRS and CDR2 YFSETQ.

The chain recombines TRBV29-1 with TRBJ1-1, with D perhaps TRBD1 (5 bases). The CDR3 loop spans 16 amino acids. Germline V gene lookup returns CDR1 SQVTM and CDR2 ANQGSEA. Trimming removed 7 bases from V and 3 bases from J, with 24 bases in between. CDR3 region: CSARWGGFGGDTEAFF. The CDR3, as DNA: TGCAGCGCTAGGTGGGGGGGATTCGGCGGGGACACTGAAGCTTTCTTT.

The rearrangement joins TRBV10-3 to TRBJ2-7, with no clear D. Trimming cost V 8 bases and J 0 bases, with 11 bases left between them. CDR1 and CDR2 (germline): ENHRY, SYGVKD. The CDR3 consists of 13 residues. CDR3 region: CAIGQESSYEQYF. The CDR3 DNA reads as TGTGCCATCGGTCAGGAAAGCTCCTACGAGCAGTACTTC.

Of note for this clone: No conserved phenylalanine or tryptophan ends this CDR3, so it is likely a read error. Because the CDR3's place on the DNA is in doubt, the DNA is left out and the CDR3 is given as listed by TCRdb. The chain links TRBV12-5 to TRBJ2-7; the table assigns TRBD1, which was not confirmed against the DNA. 13 amino acids form the CDR3, both terminal residues included. Germline V gene lookup returns CDR1 LGHNT and CDR2 FRNRAP. This CDR3 is CASGFPQQGPMSL.

The chain has TRBV10-3 and TRBJ1-2; D gene unclear. The CDR3 sequence is 15 residues long. Per germline, CDR1 ENHRY and CDR2 SYGVKD. V was clipped by 3 bases and J by 3 bases, with 14 bases between them. Here the CDR3 reads CAISERSPHHYGYTF. The CDR3 DNA reads TGTGCCATCAGTGAAAGGTCTCCCCATCACTATGGCTACACCTTC.

The chain links TRBV5-1 to TRBJ2-5; tentatively, D is TRBD1 or TRBD2 (6 bases each). The CDR3 sequence is 14 residues long. CDR1 and CDR2 from the germline V gene are SGHRS and YFSETQ. V was shortened by 4 bases and J by 2 bases, with 12 bases between the two germline ends. The CDR3 DNA is TGCGCCAGCAGCCCGGGGGACATACAAGAGACCCAGTACTTC. It encodes CASSPGDIQETQYF.